The clone carrying this T cell receptor (beta chain) was observed a handful of times. The antigen remains unidentified. This sample is part of a study of T-cell memory formation after mild COVID-19. Overall study context: Each donor largely had its own TCR clusters.

CDR1 and CDR2 (germline): SGHTA, FQGTGA. There are 15 residues in the CDR3. After removal of 0 bases from V and 8 bases from J, the junction contained 3 bases not matched to a gene. Study-level results: Nothing confirmed that second-wave clones peaking on day 37 were specific for SARS-CoV-2. A subset of responding clones appeared in pre-infection memory, suggesting cross-reactive memory joined.

TCR alpha and TCR beta cDNA libraries with sample barcodes and UMIs came from 5'RACE using constant-segment primers. From the 5' RACE reads, TCRdb called clonotypes with MiXCR, one entry per CDR3 protein. The sample includes roughly 450,000 distinct CDR3 sequences, 18% of them seen just once. The rearrangement uses TRBV7-3 and TRBJ2-2; TRBD1 aligns across 10 bases. The source of this sequence is an adult woman who had mild COVID-19 (a few samples of this study predate the infection). Cell type and time point are not known. The sequenced sample was PBMCs or a T cell subset sorted from them (not recorded which). The CDR3 DNA sequence: TGTGCCAGCAGCTTAACTGGGGACAGGGGAGGGGAGCTGTTTTTT. This encodes CASSLTGDRGGELFF.